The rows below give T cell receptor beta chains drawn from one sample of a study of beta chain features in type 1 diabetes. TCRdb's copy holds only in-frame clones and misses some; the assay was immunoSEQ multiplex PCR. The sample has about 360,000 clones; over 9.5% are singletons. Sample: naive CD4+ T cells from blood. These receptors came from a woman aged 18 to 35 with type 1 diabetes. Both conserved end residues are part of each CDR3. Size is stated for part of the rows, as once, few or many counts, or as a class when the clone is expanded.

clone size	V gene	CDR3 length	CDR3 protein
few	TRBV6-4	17	CASSDSTSGRRDNEQFF
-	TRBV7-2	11	CASSLFGEQFF
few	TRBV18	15	CASSPQGANTDTQYF
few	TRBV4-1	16	CASSQWGSRGSYEQYF
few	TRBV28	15	CASSFGTGIYNEQFF
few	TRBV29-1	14	CSVGGQGSSYEQYF
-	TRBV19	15	CASSEVPVMNTEAFF
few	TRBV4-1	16	CASSQAGLAFTDTQYF
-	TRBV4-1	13	CASSQGSGQPQHF
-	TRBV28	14	CASSLVQTNYEQYF
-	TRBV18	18	CASSPGLAGGRISYEQYF
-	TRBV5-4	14	CASSGAGSSDEQFF
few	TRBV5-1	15	CASSLQGPLKDEQFF
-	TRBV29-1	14	CSVGPGGSNQPQHF
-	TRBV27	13	CASSPRPGLEQYF
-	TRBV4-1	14	CASSHPGQDNTQYF
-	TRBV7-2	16	CASSLGRGARGNEQFF
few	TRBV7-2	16	CASIPMSGGSGNEQFF
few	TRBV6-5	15	CASSYEGGEGDTIYF
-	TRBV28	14	CASSLSGISTEAFF
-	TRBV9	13	CASSVADKNIQYF
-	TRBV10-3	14	CAISGARGEQPQHF
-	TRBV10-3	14	CAISEPSGPTGQYF